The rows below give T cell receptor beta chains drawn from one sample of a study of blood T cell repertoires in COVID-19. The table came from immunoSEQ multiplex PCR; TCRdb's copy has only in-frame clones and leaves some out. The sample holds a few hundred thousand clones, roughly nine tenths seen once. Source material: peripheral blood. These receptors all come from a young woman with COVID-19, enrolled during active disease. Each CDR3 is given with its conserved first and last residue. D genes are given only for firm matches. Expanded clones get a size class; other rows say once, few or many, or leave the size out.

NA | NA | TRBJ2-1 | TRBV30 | TGTGCCTGGAGCCCGCCGGGTAGCGAGCAGTTCTTC | CAWSPPGSEQFF
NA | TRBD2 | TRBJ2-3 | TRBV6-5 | TGTGCCACCAAAGCGGGGGGGTACACAGATACGCAGTATTTT | CATKAGGYTDTQYF
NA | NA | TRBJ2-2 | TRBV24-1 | TGTGCCACCAGTGACTTGGACTCCCTGAACACCGGGGAGCTGTTTTTT | CATSDLDSLNTGELFF
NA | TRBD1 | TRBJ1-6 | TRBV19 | TGTGCCAGTAGTACGCGACAGGGAATGGGTAATTCACCCCTCCACTTT | CASSTRQGMGNSPLHF
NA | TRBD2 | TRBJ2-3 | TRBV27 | TGTGCCAGCAGTGCCTTGGGACTAGCGGGGGGGTCAGATACGCAGTATTTT | CASSALGLAGGSDTQYF
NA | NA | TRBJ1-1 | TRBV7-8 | TGTGCCAGCAACTTACAGGGTCGGACTGAAGCTTTCTTT | CASNLQGRTEAFF
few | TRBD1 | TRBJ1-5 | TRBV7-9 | TGTGCCAGCAGCTCGGGACAGAGAAATCAGCCCCAGCATTTT | CASSSGQRNQPQHF
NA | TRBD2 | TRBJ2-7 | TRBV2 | TGTGCCAGCAGGCAGGGACTAGCGGGGTACGAGCAGTACTTC | CASRQGLAGYEQYF
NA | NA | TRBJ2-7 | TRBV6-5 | TGTGCCAGCAGTCCACCAGGAAGGTACGAGCAGTACTTC | CASSPPGRYEQYF
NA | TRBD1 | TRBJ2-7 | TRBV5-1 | TGCGCCAGCAGCTCCTTAGGACAGGGGGCGATCAGCTCCTACGAGCAGTACTTC | CASSSLGQGAISSYEQYF
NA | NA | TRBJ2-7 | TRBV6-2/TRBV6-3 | TGTGCCAGCAGCCCCAGGGGCGCCCTCATCGGGCAGTACTTC | CASSPRGALIGQYF
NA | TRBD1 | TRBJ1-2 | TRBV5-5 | TGTGCCAGCAGCTCGCCGACGACAGGGGGCGCTTATGGCTACACCTTC | CASSSPTTGGAYGYTF
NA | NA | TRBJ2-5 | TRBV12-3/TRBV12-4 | TGTGCCAGCAGCTGGACTGAAGAGACCCAGTACTTC | CASSWTEETQYF
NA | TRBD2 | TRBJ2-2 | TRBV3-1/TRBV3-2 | TGTGCCAGCAGCCAAGCAGCGGGGAGCACCGGGGAGCTGTTTTTT | CASSQAAGSTGELFF
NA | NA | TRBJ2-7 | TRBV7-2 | TGTGCCAGCAGCTCAAAGGGGTTTTCTGCCCCGCCCGACGAGCAGTACTTC | CASSSKGFSAPPDEQYF
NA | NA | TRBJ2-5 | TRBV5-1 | TGCGCCAGCAGCTTAACAGGGATGGAGACCCAGTACTTC | CASSLTGMETQYF
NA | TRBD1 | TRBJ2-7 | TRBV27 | TGTGCCAGCAGTTTAGCGGCAGGGGGCTACGAGCAGTACTTC | CASSLAAGGYEQYF
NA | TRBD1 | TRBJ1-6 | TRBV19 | TGTGCCAGTAGTGTAGCAGGGGGGAAAAGCTCCTATAATTCACCCCTCCACTTT | CASSVAGGKSSYNSPLHF
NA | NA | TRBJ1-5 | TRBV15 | TGTGCCACCAGCAATGGCCCCACTCCCAGGCAGCATTTT | CATSNGPTPRQHF
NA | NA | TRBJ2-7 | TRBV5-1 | TGCGCCAGCAGCGTGCAGGCTACAGGGTTTAAACCCTACGAGCAGTACTTC | CASSVQATGFKPYEQYF
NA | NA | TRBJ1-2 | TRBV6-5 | TGTGCCAGCAGGTCAGGGATCTATGGCTACACCTTC | CASRSGIYGYTF
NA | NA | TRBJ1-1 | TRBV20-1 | TGCGCACGAGGGTATGGCACTGAAGCTTTCTTT | CARGYGTEAFF
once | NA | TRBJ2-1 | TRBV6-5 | TGTGCCAGCAAGAACGGCGGGGAAACGGGAGAGCAGTTCTTC | CASKNGGETGEQFF
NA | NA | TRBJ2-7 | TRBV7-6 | TGTGCCAGCAGCTTCTCGCGCTCCTACGAGCAGTACTTC | CASSFSRSYEQYF
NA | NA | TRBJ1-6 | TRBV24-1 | TGTGCCACCAGTGATAGCGGGACCCCTAATTCACCCCTCCACTTT | CATSDSGTPNSPLHF
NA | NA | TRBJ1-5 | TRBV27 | TGTGCCAGCAGTTTAACAGGAAATCAGCCCCAGCATTTT | CASSLTGNQPQHF
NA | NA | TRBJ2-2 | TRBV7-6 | TGTGCCAGCACCCAACAGGGTTCGGTCACCGGGGAGCTGTTTTTT | CASTQQGSVTGELFF
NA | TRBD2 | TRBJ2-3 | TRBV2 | TGTGCCAGCATTCTTTTAGCGGGGGAGGTTTCGACGCAGTATTTT | CASILLAGEVSTQYF
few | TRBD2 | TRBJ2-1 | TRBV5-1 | TGCGCCAGCAGCTCCCAGGGGCAGCGGGGGGGAAATGAGCAGTTCTTC | CASSSQGQRGGNEQFF
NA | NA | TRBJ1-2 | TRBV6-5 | TGTGCCAGCGGACAACCCACCGTCTATGGCTACACCTTC | CASGQPTVYGYTF
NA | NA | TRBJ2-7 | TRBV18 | TGTGCCAGCTCACGTCAGGGGTTGGAGCAGTACTTC | CASSRQGLEQYF
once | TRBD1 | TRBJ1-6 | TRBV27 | TGTGCCAGCAGTGTAGGGACAGGGGCACGTAATTCACCCCTCCACTTT | CASSVGTGARNSPLHF
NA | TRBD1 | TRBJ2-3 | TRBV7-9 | TGTGCCAGCAGACAGGGGGCAATTACAGATACGCAGTATTTT | CASRQGAITDTQYF
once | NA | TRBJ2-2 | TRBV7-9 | TGTGCCAGCAGCTCCGACAGGAGGAACACCGGGGAGCTGTTTTTT | CASSSDRRNTGELFF
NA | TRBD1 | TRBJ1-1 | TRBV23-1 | TGCGCCAGCAGTCAACCTAGGGACAGCCCGAACACTGAAGCTTTCTTT | CASSQPRDSPNTEAFF
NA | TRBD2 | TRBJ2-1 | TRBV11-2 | TGTGCCAGCAGCTTATTAGCGGGGGGGGCCAATGAGCAGTTCTTC | CASSLLAGGANEQFF
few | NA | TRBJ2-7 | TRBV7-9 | TGTGCCAGCGGGCCGTACACCTACGAGCAGTACTTC | CASGPYTYEQYF
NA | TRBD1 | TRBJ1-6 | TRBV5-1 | TGCGCCAGCAGCCTGGCGACAGGGTATGATTCACCCCTCCACTTT | CASSLATGYDSPLHF
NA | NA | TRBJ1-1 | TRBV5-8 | TGTGCCAGCAGCCCGGGACTTGGGTACACTGAAGCTTTCTTT | CASSPGLGYTEAFF
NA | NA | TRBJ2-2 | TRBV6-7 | TGTGCCAGCAGCTACCGAGGTGGCACCGGGGAGCTGTTTTTT | CASSYRGGTGELFF
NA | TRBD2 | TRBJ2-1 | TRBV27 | TGTGCCAGCAGAGGACTAGCGGGGGGTGAGCAGTTCTTC | CASRGLAGGEQFF
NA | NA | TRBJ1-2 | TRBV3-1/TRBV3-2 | TGTGCCAGCAGCTTTCCCTTAGATGGCTACACCTTC | CASSFPLDGYTF
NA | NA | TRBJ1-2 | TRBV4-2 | TGTGCCAGCAGCCAAGGGGGGGGAATTGGCTACACCTTC | CASSQGGGIGYTF
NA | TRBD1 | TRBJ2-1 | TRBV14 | TGTGCCAGCAGCCTTGGGAGGACAGGGCTGAATGAGCAGTTCTTC | CASSLGRTGLNEQFF
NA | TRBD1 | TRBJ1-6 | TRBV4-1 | TGCGCCAGCAGCCAACCGACAGGGGATAATTCACCCCTCCACTTT | CASSQPTGDNSPLHF